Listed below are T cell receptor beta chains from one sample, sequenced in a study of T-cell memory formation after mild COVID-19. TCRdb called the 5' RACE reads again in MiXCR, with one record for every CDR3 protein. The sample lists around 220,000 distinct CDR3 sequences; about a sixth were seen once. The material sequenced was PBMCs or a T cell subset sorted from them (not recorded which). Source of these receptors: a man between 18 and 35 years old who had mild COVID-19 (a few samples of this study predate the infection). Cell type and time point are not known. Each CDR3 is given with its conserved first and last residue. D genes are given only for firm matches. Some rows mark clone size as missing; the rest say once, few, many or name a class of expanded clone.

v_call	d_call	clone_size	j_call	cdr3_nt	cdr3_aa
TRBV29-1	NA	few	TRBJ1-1	TGCAGCGTTGAAAGGGGGGACGGAAGTGAAGCTTTCTTT	CSVERGDGSEAFF
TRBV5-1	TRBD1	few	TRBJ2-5	TGCGCCAGCAGCTTGGTCGGGACAGGCCAAGAGACCCAGTACTTC	CASSLVGTGQETQYF
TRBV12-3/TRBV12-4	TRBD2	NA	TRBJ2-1	TGTGCCAGCACCCTCCTGGGGGCGGGGGGGCAGTTCTTC	CASTLLGAGGQFF
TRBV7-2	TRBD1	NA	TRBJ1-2	TGTGCCAGCAGCCAGGGACAGGGGGAGGTTCTTGGCTACACCTTC	CASSQGQGEVLGYTF
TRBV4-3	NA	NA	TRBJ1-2	TGCGCCAGCAGCCAAGAAACCAGAATCTTGGGAGGCTACACCTTC	CASSQETRILGGYTF
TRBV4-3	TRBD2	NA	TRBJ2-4	TGCGCCAGCAGCCAAGATCCCCTAGCGGATATTCAGTACTTC	CASSQDPLADIQYF
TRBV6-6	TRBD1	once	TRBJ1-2	TGTGCCAGCAGTGCGGACAGGGGGTATGGCTACACCTTC	CASSADRGYGYTF
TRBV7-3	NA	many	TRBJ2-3	TGTGCCAGCAGCCCACGCCTCACAGATACGCAGTATTTT	CASSPRLTDTQYF
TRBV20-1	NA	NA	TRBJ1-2	TGCAGTGCTGGCCTCCGGGACCTCGGCTATGGCTACACCTTC	CSAGLRDLGYGYTF
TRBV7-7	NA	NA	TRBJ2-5	TGTGCTAGCAGCACCCGACAACAAGAGACCCAGTACTTC	CASSTRQQETQYF
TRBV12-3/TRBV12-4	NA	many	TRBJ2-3	TGTGCCAGCAGTTTCGGGAGCGAGGGAGGTACGCAGTATTTT	CASSFGSEGGTQYF
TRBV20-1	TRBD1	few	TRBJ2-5	TGCAGTGCCCAGAGGACAGGGCGAATGCGGGAGACCCAGTACTTC	CSAQRTGRMRETQYF
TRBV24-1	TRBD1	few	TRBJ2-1	TGTGCCACCAGTGACCTGACAGGGGAGAGTGAGCAGTTCTTC	CATSDLTGESEQFF
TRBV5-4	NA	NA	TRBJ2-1	TGTGCCAGCAGCACTTCTGGATCCTGGGGGGCCAGGGAGCAGTTCTTC	CASSTSGSWGAREQFF
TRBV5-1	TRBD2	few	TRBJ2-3	TGCGCCAGCAGATGGACTAGCGGGGGGGGTAGCACAGATACGCAGTATTTT	CASRWTSGGGSTDTQYF
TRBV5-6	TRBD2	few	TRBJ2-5	TGTGCCAGCAGAGAAGGGACTAGAGAGACCCAGTACTTC	CASREGTRETQYF
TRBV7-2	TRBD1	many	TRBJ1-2	TGTGCCAGCAGCTTAGAGGACAGGTTATCTTATGGCTACACCTTC	CASSLEDRLSYGYTF
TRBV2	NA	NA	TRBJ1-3	TGTGCCAGCAGGAGGACTGTTTCTGGAAGCACCATATATTTT	CASRRTVSGSTIYF